This entry describes one TCR beta chain. What it recognizes is unknown. One end of the junction fails to match germline, which may point to a read error. CDR1 SGHRS and CDR2 YFSETQ come from the germline V gene. The CDR3 is 13 amino acids. The sample comes from a study of post-analysis software for immune sequencing data. Study as a whole: Relapsing-remitting, secondary progressive and progressive-relapsing multiple sclerosis courses were included. Findings and limits, study-wide: Strong same-batch co-clustering of samples appeared with F measure clustering. With TRBV5-6, TRBV5-1 and TRBV20-1 included, about five TRBV segments were more frequent in patients than in controls.

Carried by the TCR beta cDNA libraries were unique molecular identifiers. Roughly 500,000 cDNA molecules were obtained from around 1 to 10 million T cells. TCRdb redid the calling of the PCR reads with MiXCR, one entry per CDR3 protein. The sample yields fewer than 850,000 distinct CDR3 sequences, around 27% seen once. The chain carries TRBV5-1 and TRBJ2-5, with unresolved D. The sample was blood. The clonotype comes from a girl aged 10 to 17 with multiple sclerosis. The CDR3 region is CASSLISGETQYF. The DNA for the CDR3 is TGTGCCAGCAGCTTGATCAGTGGAGAGACCCAGTACTTC.